The 21 T cell receptor beta chains presented below share a single source sample, sequenced in a study of shared clonotypes between healthy human individuals. Some clones are missing from TCRdb's copy, which holds only in-frame ones; the method was immunoSEQ multiplex PCR. The table includes some 1,600,000 clones, around 98% detected once. The sequencing sample was made of naive CD4+ T cells sorted from blood. Documented subset: CD45RA+ positively selected. These receptors were collected from a man aged 25-45 years in good health.

V is TRBV18 and J is TRBJ2-1; possible D gene TRBD1, 6 bases. Between the trimmed V and J ends, which lost 1 base and 5 bases, there was a span of 6 bases. Looked up from germline, CDR1 is KGHSH and CDR2 is LQKENI. This CDR3 contains 13 residues. In DNA form, the CDR3 reads TGTGCCAGCTCACCACGGACAGACAATGAGCAGTTCTTC. It encodes CASSPRTDNEQFF. The whole variable domain, filled in from reference TRBV18 and TRBJ2-1, reads NAGVMQNPRHLVRRRGQEARLRCSPMKGHSHVYWYRQLPEEGLKFMVYLQKENIIDESGMPKERFSAEFPKEGPSILRIQQVVRGDSAAYFCASSPRTDNEQFFGPGTRLTVL.

CDR3 in DNA: TGTGCCAGCAGCGTAGTAGCGGGAGGGGCCGGGGAGCTGTTTTTT. Amino acid sequence: CASSVVAGGAGELFF. This chain joins TRBV9 and TRBJ2-2; 11 nucleotides agree with TRBD2. After removal of 0 bases from V and 6 bases from J, the junction contained 1 base not matched to a gene. Germline lookup yields CDR1 SGDLS and CDR2 YYNGEE. The CDR3 has 15 amino acids. Together with reference TRBV9 and TRBJ2-2, the CDR3 gives the full variable domain: DSGVTQTPKHLITATGQRVTLRCSPRSGDLSVYWYQQSLDQGLQFLIQYYNGEERAKGNILERFSAQQFPDLHSELNLSSLELGDSALYFCASSVVAGGAGELFFGEGSRLTVL.

The chain links TRBV7-9 to TRBJ2-7, with 8 bases lining up with TRBD1. The CDR3 is made up of 16 amino acids. In germline, CDR1 is SEHNR, CDR2 FQNEAQ (reference sequence). Trimming at V came to 5 bases and at J to 0 bases, leaving 9 bases not matched to a gene. The CDR3: CASSIGDRLSSYEQYF. CDR3 coding DNA: TGTGCCAGCAGCATAGGGGACAGGCTTTCCTCCTACGAGCAGTACTTC.

The CDR3 DNA reads as TGTGCCAGCAGCTTCCTAGGAACAGGTCGGACCGGGGAGCTGTTTTTT. As protein: CASSFLGTGRTGELFF. This chain joins TRBV7-6 and TRBJ2-2; tentative D call: TRBD1 (5 bases). This CDR3 is 16 amino acids long. The germline V and J ends were trimmed by 3 bases and 5 bases, with 16 bases remaining between them. Germline CDR1 SGHVS, CDR2 FNYEAQ.

The chain recombines TRBV27 with TRBJ1-5; no clear D. The CDR3 is 14 amino acids. V was cut by 2 bases and J by 1 base, with 6 bases left in between. From germline, CDR1 is MNHEY and CDR2 SMNVEV (reference sequence). The CDR3 spells CASSLGWSNQPQHF. In nucleotides, the CDR3 is TGTGCCAGCAGTTTAGGTTGGAGCAATCAGCCCCAGCATTTT.

The rearrangement joins TRBV10-3 to TRBJ2-7; D might be TRBD2 (6 bases). The germline V and J ends were trimmed by 2 bases and 0 bases, with 8 bases remaining between them. Germline lookup yields CDR1 ENHRY and CDR2 SYGVKD. The CDR3 is 14 amino acids. The CDR3 sequence is CAISERGSSYEQYF. Here the CDR3 DNA reads TGTGCCATCAGTGAGCGGGGGAGCTCCTACGAGCAGTACTTC.

The V and J genes are TRBV29-1 and TRBJ1-2; D call uncertain. Germline CDR1 SQVTM, CDR2 ANQGSEA. The germline V and J ends were trimmed by 2 bases and 8 bases, with 6 bases remaining between them. The CDR3 sequence is 10 residues long. The CDR3 here is CSVEKAGYTF. CDR3 nucleotide sequence: TGCAGCGTTGAAAAGGCCGGCTACACCTTC.

This clone was seen a single time. This chain links TRBV15 with TRBJ1-2, with D uncertain. Trimming shortened V by 0 bases and J by 2 bases, and 7 bases separated the two germline ends. The CDR3 contains 14 residues. Germline V gene lookup returns CDR1 LNHNV and CDR2 YYDKDF (reference sequence). CDR3 residues: CATSRDYRNYGYTF. CDR3 DNA: TGTGCCACCAGCAGAGATTACAGAAACTATGGCTACACCTTC.

This clone has just a few counts. In the same sample, other DNA sequences code for this CDR3. J is TRBJ2-5 and V is TRBV11-2, with no clear D. Germline CDR1 and CDR2: SGHAT and FQNNGV. The length of the CDR3 is 11 residues. V lost 3 bases, J lost 4 bases, and 3 bases lay in between. This CDR3 reads CASSFRETQYF. In DNA form, the CDR3 reads TGTGCCAGCAGCTTTCGAGAGACCCAGTACTTC. The variable domain in full, completed from reference TRBV11-2 and TRBJ2-5, reads EAGVAQSPRYKIIEKRQSVAFWCNPISGHATLYWYQQILGQGPKLLIQFQNNGVVDDSQLPKDRFSAERLKGVDSTLKIQPAKLEDSAVYLCASSFRETQYFGPGTRLLVL.

J is TRBJ1-4 and V is TRBV5-6; D is perhaps TRBD1 (5 bases). V lost 4 bases and J 7 bases, leaving 11 bases between the germline ends. CDR3 length: 13 amino acids. Per the germline V gene, CDR1 is SGHDT and CDR2 is YYEEEE. CDR3 sequence reads: CASSPRGGEKLFF. DNA for the CDR3: TGTGCCAGCAGCCCACGGGGGGGTGAAAAACTGTTTTTT.

The chain has TRBV27 and TRBJ2-1, with 12 bases that match TRBD2. V lost 5 bases, J lost 6 bases, and 8 bases stayed unmatched. This CDR3 comprises 16 residues. CDR1 and CDR2 from the germline V gene are MNHEY and SMNVEV (reference sequence). As DNA, the CDR3 is TGTGCCAGCAGTCGACCTCTAGCGGGAGGGCCCAATGAGCAGTTCTTC. It yields the protein CASSRPLAGGPNEQFF.

The chain links TRBV15 to TRBJ1-3; a weak D match, TRBD1 (6 bases). The CDR3 is 17 amino acids. Germline V gives CDR1 LNHNV, CDR2 YYDKDF (reference sequence). V shed 5 bases and J shed 6 bases, with 23 bases lying between them. The CDR3 is CATSVRQAPTEENTIYF. The CDR3 DNA reads as TGTGCCACCAGCGTTCGACAGGCTCCAACAGAGGAAAACACCATATATTTT.

V gene TRBV28 combines with J gene TRBJ1-2; tentative D call: TRBD1 (5 bases). Germline CDR1 MDHEN, CDR2 SYDVKM. CDR3 length equals 13 residues. Trimming stripped 2 bases from V and 4 bases from J, with 8 bases between. CDR3 residues: CASSLTGPYGYTF. CDR3 coding DNA: TGTGCCAGCAGTTTAACGGGGCCCTATGGCTACACCTTC.

The chain uses TRBV5-5 and TRBJ2-7; TRBD2 agrees at 10 bases. The CDR3 runs to 13 residues. Germline V CDR1 and CDR2: SGHKS, YYEKEE (reference sequence). Trimming cost V 3 bases and J 4 bases; bases outside gene matches: 1. The CDR3 region is CASSWTSGYEQYF. The CDR3 DNA reads as TGTGCCAGCAGCTGGACTAGCGGATACGAGCAGTACTTC.

V gene TRBV6-4 combines with J gene TRBJ2-1; D is perhaps TRBD2 (6 bases). Germline V gene lookup returns CDR1 MRHNA and CDR2 SNTAGT. The CDR3 contains 16 residues. The V gene lost 0 bases and the J gene lost 4 bases, with 13 bases spanning the gap. For the CDR3, the DNA is TGTGCCAGCAGTGACTCCGGGGGAGCTTTATACAATGAGCAGTTCTTC. It specifies CASSDSGGALYNEQFF.

V is TRBV2 and J is TRBJ1-4; D is ambiguous. Per germline, CDR1 SNHLY and CDR2 FYNNEI. The CDR3 runs to 15 residues. Trimming pared 3 bases from V and 8 bases from J, leaving 16 bases between. The CDR3 region has the DNA TGTGCCAGCAGTGATCGAGGCCCTCGGAGGGAAAAACTGTTTTTT. It translates to CASSDRGPRREKLFF.

This clone was seen a single time. The CDR3 region is CASTPEGVVDQPQHF. The CDR3 DNA follows: TGCGCCAGCACCCCCGAAGGGGTGGTAGATCAGCCCCAGCATTTT. The chain uses TRBV4-1 and TRBJ1-5, with D perhaps matching TRBD1 (5 bases). V shed 7 bases and J shed 5 bases, with 18 bases lying between them. CDR1 and CDR2 from the germline V gene are MGHRA and YSYEKL. The CDR3 covers 15 residues.

The rearrangement joins TRBV7-9 to TRBJ2-2; the D call may be TRBD1 or TRBD2 (5 bases each). The CDR3 consists of 13 residues. Trimming pared 5 bases from V and 14 bases from J, leaving 18 bases between. From germline, CDR1 is SEHNR and CDR2 FQNEAQ (reference sequence). For the CDR3, the DNA is TGTGCCAGCAGCCCAGAGGGTCAGGGTACACTGTTTTTT. The encoded protein is CASSPEGQGTLFF.

This rearrangement joins TRBV7-2 to TRBJ2-2; D possibly corresponds to TRBD2 (6 bases). Per the germline V gene, CDR1 is SGHTA and CDR2 is FQGNSA. Trimming took off 8 bases at V and 13 bases at J, with 23 bases between the two ends. The CDR3 runs to 14 residues. The CDR3 DNA follows: TGTGCCAGCCTGGCGAGCCGAGGAGCGGGTTTGCTGTTTTTT. Its protein product is CASLASRGAGLLFF.

CDR3 in DNA: TGTGCCAACACCATGGGACAGGACACCGGGGAGCTGTTTTTT. As protein: CANTMGQDTGELFF. The chain has TRBV6-6 and TRBJ2-2; 8 nucleotides match TRBD1. Unmatched junction bases numbered 7, after V lost 10 bases and J lost 3 bases. Per germline, CDR1 MNHNY and CDR2 SVGAGI (reference sequence). The CDR3 runs to 14 residues.

The CDR3 region is CASSLLINPGKLFF. CDR3 in DNA: TGTGCCAGCAGCTTACTAATAAACCCGGGAAAACTGTTTTTT. The rearrangement joins TRBV11-2 to TRBJ1-4; D call uncertain. V was pared by 2 bases and J by 10 bases, with 14 bases between. Germline V gene data show CDR1 as SGHAT and CDR2 as FQNNGV. The CDR3 has 14 amino acids. The full variable domain, rest sourced from reference TRBV11-2 and TRBJ1-4, is EAGVAQSPRYKIIEKRQSVAFWCNPISGHATLYWYQQILGQGPKLLIQFQNNGVVDDSQLPKDRFSAERLKGVDSTLKIQPAKLEDSAVYLCASSLLINPGKLFFGSGTQLSVL.